Listed here is a single T cell receptor beta chain. This clone was observed a handful of times. Its antigen is currently not known. Nothing much larger sits one base from this clone, and base qualities are not available. In Seattle, one collaborating source enrolled patients while the infection was active and tracked those patients longitudinally over the course of disease. The collaborating institutions used their own protocols to collect whole blood in K2EDTA tubes. Collaborator samples were shipped for TCRbeta analysis as frozen whole blood, isolated PBMCs, or DNA extracted from either sample type. The immunoSEQ Assay, a bias-controlled multiplex PCR, was used to amplify TCRbeta CDR3 regions from genomic DNA. The published analysis was carried out like this. Within the assay, amplification of reference gene primers was used to estimate how many nucleated cells each sample contained. Sequence reads were collapsed and filtered to measure the absolute abundance of every unique TCRbeta CDR3 rearrangement. For each sample, productive Simpson clonality was calculated as the square root of Simpson's diversity index over productive rearrangements. TCRdb holds this immuneACCESS table with in-frame rearrangements only. Some clones are missing; in checked studies, unresolved V genes explain under half, and the rest has no known cause. V, J and clone size are those of that table, while D and trimming were read from the DNA. The sample records about 200,000 clones, roughly 80% of which are singletons. The top ten hold roughly 0.91% of the sample.

This sample stems from a study of blood T cell repertoires in COVID-19 (dated by TCRdb to 2018 to 2021). Concerning the study at large: Samples covering the acute and convalescent phases of COVID-19 were provided by collaborators in the United States, Italy and Spain. The material from the prospective study consisted of cDNA or gDNA derived from T cells, B-cell-depleted T cells, or PBMCs. The dataset comprised deeply sampled blood TCRbeta repertoires from subjects exposed to, actively infected with, or recovered from COVID-19. The repertoires were released in a freely available public database intended as a resource for research on the immune response to SARS-CoV-2. The samples were drawn from the first 160 participants of the ongoing ImmuneRACE study and from 1,200 or so subjects provided by 6 global collaborators. Nearly every sample came with metadata listing a de-identified subject ID, COVID-19 status, age in years and sex. Where HLA class I and class II types were available, the types were taken from metadata supplied by the sample provider, not from assay-based typing. What the authors observed across the whole study: Clinical and demographic metadata were provided uncurated, with the amount varying by source and participant.

V and J lose 4 bases and 0 bases, and a span of 9 bases separates them. The CDR3 sequence holds 15 residues, the cysteine and phenylalanine included. Only the CDR3 DNA stays, 45 bases, in frame from base 1. CDR1 and CDR2 are drawn from the germline V gene: KGHDR, SFDVKD. The source material was peripheral blood. The sequence links TRBV24-1 to TRBJ1-3; TRBD1 is possibly the D segment (6 matching bases). This clonotype was obtained from a man in his sixties with COVID-19, enrolled during active disease. The DNA sequence is as follows: TGTGCCACCAGTGACACAGGGAGCTCTGGAAACACCATATATTTT. This encodes CATSDTGSSGNTIYF.